The 10 T cell receptor beta chains in this list originate from one sample, sequenced in a study of T cell repertoires in cytomegalovirus infection. One entry per CDR3 protein results from TCRdb running MiXCR on the reads. Of 510,000 or so distinct CDR3 sequences in the sample, about 26% were seen once. Specimen: PBMCs. These receptors were obtained from a human donor in good health (CMV status not recorded). Some clones in this sample may be carry-over from other donors' samples.

J is TRBJ2-1 and V is TRBV5-4; D not certain. The CDR3 extends over 16 amino acids. Trimming cost V 4 bases and J 0 bases, with 14 bases left between them. Germline-derived CDR1 and CDR2 are SGHNT and YYREEE (reference sequence). The CDR3 DNA follows: TGTGCCAGCAGCCCGAGCGCCCCCAGCTCCTACAATGAGCAGTTCTTC. Translated, it gives CASSPSAPSSYNEQFF. The full variable domain, in which reference TRBV5-4 and TRBJ2-1 provide the parts outside the CDR3, is ETGVTQSPTHLIKTRGQQVTLRCSSQSGHNTVSWYQQALGQGPQFIFQYYREEENGRGNFPPRFSGLQFPNYSSELNVNALELDDSALYLCASSPSAPSSYNEQFFGPGTRLTVL.

V gene TRBV6-2 or TRBV6-3 combines with J gene TRBJ1-1; D is possibly TRBD1 (5 bases). The germline CDR1 and CDR2 sequences are MNHEY and SVGEGT. Trimming pared 5 bases from V and 7 bases from J, leaving 11 bases between. The CDR3 runs to 12 residues. CDR3 in amino acids: CASSDDSVEAFF. CDR3 nucleotides: TGTGCCAGCAGTGATGACAGCGTTGAAGCTTTCTTT.

There are a few counts of this clonotype. V gene TRBV19 combines with J gene TRBJ2-3; D is undetermined. There are 13 residues in the CDR3. The V end was cut by 7 bases, the J end by 8 bases, with 16 bases between. The germline V gene encodes CDR1 LNHDA and CDR2 SQIVND (reference sequence). CDR3 region: CASTQAPSATQYF. The CDR3 bases are TGTGCCAGTACCCAGGCCCCGTCGGCTACGCAGTATTTT. The whole variable domain, remainder taken from reference TRBV19 and TRBJ2-3, is DGGITQSPKYLFRKEGQNVTLSCEQNLNHDAMYWYRQDPGQGLRLIYYSQIVNDFQKGDIAEGYSVSREKKESFPLTVTSAQKNPTAFYLCASTQAPSATQYFGPGTRLTVL.

This clonotype was observed a handful of times. The chain uses TRBV4-1 and TRBJ2-3; D gene ambiguous. Germline loops: CDR1 MGHRA, CDR2 YSYEKL. CDR3 size: 13 residues. V lost 3 bases to trimming and J lost 4 bases, with 8 bases between them. In DNA, the CDR3 is TGCGCCAGCAGCCACGAGCCAGCAGATACGCAGTATTTT. Translating gives CASSHEPADTQYF.

The V and J genes are TRBV7-9 and TRBJ2-5; no reliable D call. CDR3 length: 15 amino acids. Germline V CDR1 and CDR2: SEHNR, FQNEAQ (reference sequence). The V and J ends lost 3 bases and 4 bases respectively, with 15 bases between them. CDR3 nucleotides: TGTGCCAGCAGCTTTGCCCAGGAAGGTACAGAGACCCAGTACTTC. As protein: CASSFAQEGTETQYF. The full variable domain, its missing parts supplied by reference TRBV7-9 and TRBJ2-5, is DTGVSQNPRHKITKRGQNVTFRCDPISEHNRLYWYRQTLGQGPEFLTYFQNEAQLEKSRLLSDRFSAERPKGSFSTLEIQRTEQGDSAMYLCASSFAQEGTETQYFGPGTRLLVL.

This clonotype was detected only a few times. The chain combines TRBV4-1 with TRBJ1-5; D is unclear. Trimming shortened V by 4 bases and J by 4 bases, and 8 bases separated the two germline ends. Per germline, CDR1 MGHRA and CDR2 YSYEKL. The CDR3 has 13 amino acids. CDR3 protein: CASSPPRNQPQHF. CDR3 DNA sequence: TGCGCCAGCAGCCCCCCCAGAAATCAGCCCCAGCATTTT.

This clonotype was counted many times. The chain links TRBV7-8 to TRBJ1-5; no clear D gene. Germline CDR1 SGHVS, CDR2 FQNEAQ. V lost 1 base and J lost 2, with 9 bases in between. The CDR3 spans 15 residues. CDR3 DNA: TGTGCCAGCAGCTTAGAATCTCAGGGCAATCAGCCCCAGCATTTT. Its translation: CASSLESQGNQPQHF. The variable domain in full, with the rest retrieved from reference TRBV7-8 and TRBJ1-5, is GAGVSQSPRYKVAKRGQDVALRCDPISGHVSLFWYQQALGQGPEFLTYFQNEAQLDKSGLPSDRFFAERPEGSVSTLKIQRTQQEDSAVYLCASSLESQGNQPQHFGDGTRLSIL.

The chain is built from TRBV20-1 and TRBJ2-1; TRBD1 agrees at 7 bases. The CDR3 extends over 14 amino acids. V was clipped by 6 bases and J by 4 bases; unmatched bases: 9. Germline CDR1 DFQATT, CDR2 SNEGSKA (reference sequence). CDR3 nucleotides: TGCAGTGCCAACCGAAGACAGGGATACAATGAGCAGTTCTTC. Its translation is CSANRRQGYNEQFF.

This clonotype has at least ten counts. The chain joins TRBV7-9 to TRBJ1-6, with D unresolved. The germline V and J ends were trimmed by 5 bases and 8 bases, with 10 bases remaining between them. Looked up from germline, CDR1 is SEHNR and CDR2 is FQNEAQ (reference sequence). This CDR3 has 13 residues. CDR3 DNA: TGTGCCAGCAGCCCCTCTCTCGATTCACCCCTCCACTTT. Translating it yields CASSPSLDSPLHF. The full variable domain, rest sourced from reference TRBV7-9 and TRBJ1-6, is DTGVSQNPRHKITKRGQNVTFRCDPISEHNRLYWYRQTLGQGPEFLTYFQNEAQLEKSRLLSDRFSAERPKGSFSTLEIQRTEQGDSAMYLCASSPSLDSPLHFGNGTRLTVT.

The chain has TRBV5-1 and TRBJ2-1, with TRBD1 matching 8 bases. The CDR3 has 16 amino acids. Germline CDR1 is SGHRS and CDR2 is YFSETQ. The V gene end was trimmed by 7 bases and the J gene end by 4 bases; junction bases not matched to a gene: 13. DNA of the CDR3: TGCGCCAGCCGCTCGGGATTGCAGGGGGCGTACAATGAGCAGTTCTTC. Protein: CASRSGLQGAYNEQFF.